This T cell receptor (beta chain) was captured by sequencing in a study of T cell repertoires in cytomegalovirus infection. Study details: A matching HLA type, together with CMV infection, was signaled by public TCR beta signatures.

This clonotype occurred many times. The antigen remains unidentified. Each CDR3 protein is one row after TCRdb ran MiXCR on the reads. The data show about 300,000 distinct CDR3 sequences, roughly 9.3% seen once. Regarding the study as a whole: Clonotype analysis showed dominance of the ex vivo response by HLA-C-restricted CMV-specific TCR beta clonotypes. Adding up the frequency of public TCR beta families identified people who carried CMV plus the relevant HLA.

The sequenced sample consisted of PBMCs. The clonotype was recovered from a human donor in good health (CMV status not recorded). Some clones in this sample may be carry-over from other donors' samples.

The CDR3 DNA reads as TGTGCCAGCAGCACCGACGTAGAACAGAACACTGAAGCTTTCTTT. Its protein is CASSTDVEQNTEAFF. The chain has TRBV5-6 and TRBJ1-1; D is undetermined. With 4 bases removed from V and 1 base from J, the gap between germline ends came to 14 bases. Germline CDR1 is SGHDT and CDR2 is YYEEEE. The CDR3 consists of 15 residues. Based on the CDR3 plus reference TRBV5-6 and TRBJ1-1, the full variable domain is DAGVTQSPTHLIKTRGQQVTLRCSPKSGHDTVSWYQQALGQGPQFIFQYYEEEERQRGNFPDRFSGHQFPNYSSELNVNALLLGDSALYLCASSTDVEQNTEAFFGQGTRLTVV.